This T cell receptor beta chain came from a study of blood T cell repertoires in COVID-19. Trimming stripped 10 bases from V and 6 bases from J, with 12 bases between. CDR3 length: 11 amino acids. Germline CDR1 and CDR2: MNHNY and SVGAGI (reference sequence). In the original analysis: How many nucleated cells were present was estimated from reference gene primer amplification. Only in-frame clones appear in the TCRdb table, and some are missing; sequencing was by immunoSEQ multiplex PCR. The D gene and trimming were derived from the DNA, and the V and J assignments and clone size from that table. The sample has approximately 410,000 clones, roughly 85% seen once; the top ten hold 1.4%.

Sequencing was done on a sample of peripheral blood. This sequence originates from a woman aged 25 to 45 with active or convalescent COVID-19. The chain links TRBV6-6 to TRBJ1-1, with D possibly TRBD1 on 5 matching bases. The CDR3: CATTRGAEAFF. The CDR3, as DNA: TGTGCCACCACACGGGGGGCTGAAGCTTTCTTT.